This TCR beta chain appears in the sequencing data of a study of OX40 agonist ivuxolimab in advanced cancers. Study in general: The dose-escalation group included hepatocellular carcinoma, melanoma, renal cell carcinoma and head and neck cancer. Regarding the study as a whole: Low normalized clonal expansion also occurred in some nonresponding patients. There was clonal expansion of CD4+ and CD8+ blood T cells by week 6 at 0.1 to 3.0 mg/kg.

It was autoimmune disease history or systemic immunosuppression that excluded patients. Notes on this clone: Its antigen remains unidentified.

Germline CDR1 is MNHEY and CDR2 is SMNVEV (reference sequence). The CDR3 runs to 15 residues. V was clipped by 7 bases and J by 2 bases, with 17 bases between them. Data came from immunoSEQ multiplex PCR; TCRdb stores just in-frame clones and leaves some out. Here the sample spans some 69,000 clones, about nine tenths being singletons. The rearrangement joins TRBV27 to TRBJ1-1; D possibly corresponds to TRBD1 (6 bases). Material: CD4+ or CD8+ T cells sorted from blood, obtained in a trial of the OX40 agonist ivuxolimab. The TCR was taken from an adult with an advanced solid tumor such as melanoma, head and neck, liver or kidney cancer. DNA of the CDR3: TGTGCCAGCAACACCTGGGGGGCGAAAAACACTGAAGCTTTCTTT. This gives the protein CASNTWGAKNTEAFF.